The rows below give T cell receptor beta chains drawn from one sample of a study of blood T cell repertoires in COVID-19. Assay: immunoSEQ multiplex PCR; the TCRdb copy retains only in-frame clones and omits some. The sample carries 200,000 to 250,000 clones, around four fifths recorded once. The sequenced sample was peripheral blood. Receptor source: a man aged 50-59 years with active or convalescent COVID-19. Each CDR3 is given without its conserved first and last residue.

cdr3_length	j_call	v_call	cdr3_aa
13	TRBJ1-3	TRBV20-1	SASSQVLSGNTIY
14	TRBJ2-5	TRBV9	ASSVAEGGVQETQY
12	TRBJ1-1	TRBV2	ASSFLDRNTEAF
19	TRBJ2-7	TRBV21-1	ASSNTTGDRCGRAYSYEQY
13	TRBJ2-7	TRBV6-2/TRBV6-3	ASSYYDRVVREQY
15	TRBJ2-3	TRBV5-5	ASSLGSRGFPTDTQY
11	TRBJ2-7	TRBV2	ASSGDRGYEQY
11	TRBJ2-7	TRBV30	AWEGGSLYEQY
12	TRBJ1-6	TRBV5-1	ASSPEGGIDPLH
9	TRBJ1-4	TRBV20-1	SAAGFGNLF
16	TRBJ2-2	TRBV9	ASSASGTGVSNTGELF
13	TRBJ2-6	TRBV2	ASSELASGANVLT
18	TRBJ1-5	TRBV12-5	ASGLVPRTGGHYSNQPQH
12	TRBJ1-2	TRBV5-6	ASSPARDLYGYT
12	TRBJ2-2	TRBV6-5	ASRRQGNTGELF
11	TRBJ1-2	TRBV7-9	ASSLPGSYGYT
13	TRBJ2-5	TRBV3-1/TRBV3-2	ASSLYGLAEETQY
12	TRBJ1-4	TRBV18	ASSPDNGKEKLF
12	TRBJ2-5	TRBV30	AWWTGGYQETQY
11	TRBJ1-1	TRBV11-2	ASSLVRGSEAF
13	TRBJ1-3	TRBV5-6	ASSLVARSGNTIY
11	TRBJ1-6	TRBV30	ASRTEYNSPLH
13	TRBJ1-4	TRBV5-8	ASSLGPGRREKLF
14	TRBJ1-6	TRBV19	ASSIYPGTANSPLH
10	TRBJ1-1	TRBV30	AWGQGSTEAF
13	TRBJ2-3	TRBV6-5	ASRDRDRGANTQY
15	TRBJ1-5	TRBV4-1	ASSQGTGAGSNQPQH
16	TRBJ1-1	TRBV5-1	ASRGHGGQGAMNTEAF
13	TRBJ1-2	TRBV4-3	ASSQARGGGYGYT
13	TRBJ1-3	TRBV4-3	ASSQFTGVGNTIY
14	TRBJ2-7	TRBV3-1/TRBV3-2	ASSNRFAGAGNEQY
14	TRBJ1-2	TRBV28	ASSLGTGITNYGYT
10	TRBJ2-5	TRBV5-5	ASRLAEETQY
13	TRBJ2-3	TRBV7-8	ASSVDRGRTDTQY
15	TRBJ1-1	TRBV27	ASSSPSGGGGNTEAF
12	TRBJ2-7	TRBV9	ASSGRESTHEQY
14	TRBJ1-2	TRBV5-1	ASSLGGQQGNYGYT
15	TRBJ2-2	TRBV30	AWSPIGQHFVTGELF
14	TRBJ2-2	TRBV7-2	ASSYRTGGNTGELF
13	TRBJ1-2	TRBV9	ASSPLQGSDYGYT
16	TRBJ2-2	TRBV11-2	ASSYRDRGTINTGELF
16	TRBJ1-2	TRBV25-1	ASSEYRDLQSGYYGYT
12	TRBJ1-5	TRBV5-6	ASRDSRSNQPQH
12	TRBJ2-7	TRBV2	ASGGTVRAYEQY
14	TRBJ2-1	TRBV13	ASSRLPGGAPNEQF
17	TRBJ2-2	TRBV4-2	ASSLSGTGARINTGELF
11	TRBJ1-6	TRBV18	ASSPEQGSPLH
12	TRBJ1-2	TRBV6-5	ASSRGDSSYGYT
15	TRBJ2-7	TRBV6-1	ASSERGHNLGLYEQY
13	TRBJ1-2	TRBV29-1	SVEKTGTGLDGYT
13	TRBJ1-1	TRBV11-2	ASSLEHALNTEAF
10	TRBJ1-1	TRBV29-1	SVLGQHTEAF
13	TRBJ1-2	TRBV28	ASSLIEGGAYGYT
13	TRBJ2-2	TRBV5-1	ASSLSSVNTGELF
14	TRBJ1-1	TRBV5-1	ASSLRNRGMNTEAF
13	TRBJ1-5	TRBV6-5	ASSYSIGVGQPQH
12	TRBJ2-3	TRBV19	ASNQGTSTDTQY
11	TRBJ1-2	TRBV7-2	ASSLTGAQGYT
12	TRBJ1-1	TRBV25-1	ASSEPGRTTEAF